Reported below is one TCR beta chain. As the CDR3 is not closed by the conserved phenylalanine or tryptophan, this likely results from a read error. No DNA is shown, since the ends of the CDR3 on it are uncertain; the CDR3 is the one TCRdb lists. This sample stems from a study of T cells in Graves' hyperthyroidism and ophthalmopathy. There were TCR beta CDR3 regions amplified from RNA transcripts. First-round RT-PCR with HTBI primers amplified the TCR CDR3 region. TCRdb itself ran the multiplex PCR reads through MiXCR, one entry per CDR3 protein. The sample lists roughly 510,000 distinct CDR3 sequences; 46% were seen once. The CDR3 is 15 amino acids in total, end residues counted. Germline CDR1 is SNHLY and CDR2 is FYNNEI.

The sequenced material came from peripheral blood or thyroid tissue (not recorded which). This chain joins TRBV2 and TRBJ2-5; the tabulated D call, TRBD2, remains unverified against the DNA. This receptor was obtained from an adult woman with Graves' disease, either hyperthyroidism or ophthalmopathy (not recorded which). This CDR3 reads CASSDGRELGYTFGS.